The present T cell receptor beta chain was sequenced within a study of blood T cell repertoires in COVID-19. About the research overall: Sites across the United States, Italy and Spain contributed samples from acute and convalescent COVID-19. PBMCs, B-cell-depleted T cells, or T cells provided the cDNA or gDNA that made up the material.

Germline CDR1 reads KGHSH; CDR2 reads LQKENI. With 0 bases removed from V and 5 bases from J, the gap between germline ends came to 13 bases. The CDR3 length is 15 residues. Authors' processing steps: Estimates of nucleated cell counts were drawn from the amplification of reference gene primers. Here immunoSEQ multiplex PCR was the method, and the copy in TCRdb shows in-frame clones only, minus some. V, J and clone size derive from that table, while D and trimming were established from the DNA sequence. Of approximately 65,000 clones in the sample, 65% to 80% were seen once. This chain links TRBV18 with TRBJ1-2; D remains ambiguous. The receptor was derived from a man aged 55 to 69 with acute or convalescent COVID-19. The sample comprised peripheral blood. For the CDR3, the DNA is TGTGCCAGCTCACCACCGGTGGAGGTCCGGTATGGCTACACCTTC. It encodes CASSPPVEVRYGYTF.